This T cell receptor beta chain was captured in a study of CXCR3-negative and CXCR3-positive naive CD8 T cells. Researchers prepared the TRB cDNA libraries using 5' RACE with UMI labels. Reprocessing the 5' RACE reads, TCRdb reports a single entry for every CDR3 protein and omits DNA. The sample has some 130,000 distinct CDR3 sequences. As to this clonotype: No antigen is known for it.

General study results and limits: A higher hydrophobicity marked the TRB CDR3s of CXCR3-positive naive cells versus CXCR3-negative naive cells. Naive cells, whether CXCR3-negative or CXCR3-positive, had similar TRBV-TRBJ usage, while memory cells differed.

The CDR3 covers 14 residues. CDR1 is MDHEN and CDR2 is SYDVKM in the germline V gene. V is TRBV28 and J is TRBJ2-3. The receptor was isolated from a human donor in good health. Some clones in this sample may be carry-over from other donors' samples. The sequenced sample consisted of naive CXCR3- CD8+ T cells from blood. This sample's subset: CD45RO-CCR7+CD27+CD95- naive CD8+ T cells lacking CXCR3 (TNR3-). CDR3 region: CASSLARPTDTQYF.